This TCR beta chain was observed in a study of blood T cell repertoires in COVID-19 (dated by TCRdb to 2018 to 2021). As for the study more broadly: Recovered participants in ImmuneRACE Cohort 3 were defined as having two consecutive negative NP/OP PCR tests, clearance from a healthcare professional, or resolution of symptoms. Samples covering the acute and convalescent phases of COVID-19 were provided by collaborators in the United States, Italy and Spain. The material from the prospective study consisted of cDNA or gDNA derived from T cells, B-cell-depleted T cells, or PBMCs. The dataset comprised deeply sampled blood TCRbeta repertoires from subjects exposed to, actively infected with, or recovered from COVID-19. A freely available public database, intended as a resource for researchers studying the immune response to SARS-CoV-2, is where the repertoires were released. Samples were obtained from the ongoing ImmuneRACE study (first 160 participants) and from approximately 1,200 subjects provided by 6 global collaborators. Nearly every sample came with metadata listing a de-identified subject ID, COVID-19 status, age in years and sex. Where available, HLA class I and class II types were taken from metadata supplied by the sample provider and were not determined by assay-based typing.

Study-wide findings and limitations: The quantity of clinical and demographic metadata differed by source and by participant and was supplied without curation.

Trimming accounts for 4 bases at V and 7 bases at J, while the number of junction bases matched to no gene is 4. CDR1 and CDR2 were assigned from the germline V gene (reference sequence) as MNHEY and SMNVEV. From its cysteine to its phenylalanine, the CDR3 spans 13 amino acids. Here the CDR3 DNA is all that survives: 39 bases in frame from base 1. Participants in the prospective study were aged about 18 to 89 years, lived in about two dozen United States geographic areas, and enrolled through a virtual design. In the prospective study, participants were assigned to cohorts based on the clinical history participants reported in a screening survey and a study questionnaire. In the prospective study, whole blood, serum and a nasopharyngeal or oropharyngeal swab were collected from each participant by mobile phlebotomists. Additional blood draws and questionnaires over an approximately two-month period could optionally be provided by prospective study participants. Blood samples from the prospective study were shipped frozen or at room temperature prior to DNA extraction.

Comments on this clone: Its antigen has not been determined. Base qualities are not provided; no much larger clone lies one nucleotide away.

The immunoSEQ Assay, a bias-controlled multiplex PCR, was used to amplify TCRbeta CDR3 regions from genomic DNA. The paper's data handling went like this. Within the assay, amplification of reference gene primers was used to estimate how many nucleated cells each sample contained. To quantify the absolute abundance of each unique TCRbeta CDR3 rearrangement, sequence reads were collapsed and filtered. For each sample, productive Simpson clonality was calculated as the square root of Simpson's diversity index over productive rearrangements. TCRdb took over this immuneACCESS table, retaining in-frame rearrangements with V and J assigned. Such tables are incomplete; in checked studies, under half of the missing clones stem from an unresolved V gene, and the remainder is unexplained. D and trimming come from the DNA, and the V and J calls and clone size come from that table. The sample contains fewer than 250,000 clones, 86% of them found a single time. Of the sample, 20% to 25% is held by the ten largest clones.

The rearranged segments are TRBV27 and TRBJ2-1, with TRBD1 identical over 7 junction bases. The sample taken for sequencing was PBMCs or T cells enriched from blood (not recorded which). This TCR came from a middle-aged woman in a cohort exposed to, infected with or recovered from COVID-19 (not recorded which). This receptor has the CDR3 CASSWGQRNEQFF. The DNA sequence reads TGTGCCAGCAGTTGGGGACAGCGAAATGAGCAGTTCTTC.